The clone carrying this T cell receptor beta chain was seen many times. Germline values: CDR1 SGHKS, CDR2 YYEKEE (reference sequence). After removal of 3 bases from V and 5 bases from J, the junction contained 6 bases not matched to a gene. This CDR3 spans 15 amino acids. The data were taken from a study of T cells in Graves' hyperthyroidism and ophthalmopathy. RNA transcripts served as the template for amplifying TCR beta CDR3 regions. Using the HTBI primer set, a first-round RT-PCR was run on the TCR CDR3. Via MiXCR, TCRdb re-called the multiplex PCR reads, giving one row per CDR3 protein. The sample includes around 300,000 distinct CDR3 sequences, roughly 15% of them seen just once.

Sample: blood. This TCR was sampled from a woman aged 40 to 50 with Graves' ophthalmopathy. This sequence joins TRBV5-5 and TRBJ2-5; TRBD1 matches at 11 bases. This CDR3 is CASSSWDRGEETQYF. DNA for the CDR3: TGTGCCAGCAGCTCTTGGGACAGGGGGGAGGAGACCCAGTACTTC.